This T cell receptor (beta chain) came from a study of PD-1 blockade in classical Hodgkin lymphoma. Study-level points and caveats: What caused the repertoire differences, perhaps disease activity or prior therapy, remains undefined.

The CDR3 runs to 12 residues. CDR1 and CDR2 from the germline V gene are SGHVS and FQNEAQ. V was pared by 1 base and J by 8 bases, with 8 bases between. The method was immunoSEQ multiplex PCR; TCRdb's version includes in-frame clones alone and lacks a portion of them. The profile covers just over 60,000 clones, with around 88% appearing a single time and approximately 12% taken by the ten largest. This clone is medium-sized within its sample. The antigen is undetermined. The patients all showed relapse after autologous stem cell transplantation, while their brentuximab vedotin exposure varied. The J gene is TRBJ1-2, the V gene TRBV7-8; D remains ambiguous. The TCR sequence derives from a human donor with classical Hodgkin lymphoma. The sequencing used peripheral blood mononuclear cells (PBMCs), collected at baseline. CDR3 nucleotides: TGTGCCAGCAGCTTAGGGTCTAACGGCTACACCTTC. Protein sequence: CASSLGSNGYTF. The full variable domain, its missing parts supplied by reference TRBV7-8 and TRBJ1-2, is GAGVSQSPRYKVAKRGQDVALRCDPISGHVSLFWYQQALGQGPEFLTYFQNEAQLDKSGLPSDRFFAERPEGSVSTLKIQRTQQEDSAVYLCASSLGSNGYTFGSGTRLTVV.